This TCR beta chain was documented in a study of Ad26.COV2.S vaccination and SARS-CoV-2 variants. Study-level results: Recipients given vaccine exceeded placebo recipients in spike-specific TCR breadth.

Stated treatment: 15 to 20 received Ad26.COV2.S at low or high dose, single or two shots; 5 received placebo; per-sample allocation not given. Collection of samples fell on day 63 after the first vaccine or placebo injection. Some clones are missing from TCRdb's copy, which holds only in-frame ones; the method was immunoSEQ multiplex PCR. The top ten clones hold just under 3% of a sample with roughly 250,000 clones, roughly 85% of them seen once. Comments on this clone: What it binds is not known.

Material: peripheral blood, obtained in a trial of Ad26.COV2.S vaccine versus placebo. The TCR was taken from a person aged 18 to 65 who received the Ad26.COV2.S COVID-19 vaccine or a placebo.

CDR3 in DNA: TGTGCCAGCAGCTACCGGGACAGCAGGGACACCATATATTTT. Amino acid sequence: CASSYRDSRDTIYF. V usage is TRBV7-9 and J usage is TRBJ1-3; TRBD1 agrees at 7 bases. V trimming: 4 bases; J trimming: 8 bases; junction bases outside the gene matches: 8. Germline loops: CDR1 SEHNR, CDR2 FQNEAQ (reference sequence). The CDR3 sequence is 14 residues long.